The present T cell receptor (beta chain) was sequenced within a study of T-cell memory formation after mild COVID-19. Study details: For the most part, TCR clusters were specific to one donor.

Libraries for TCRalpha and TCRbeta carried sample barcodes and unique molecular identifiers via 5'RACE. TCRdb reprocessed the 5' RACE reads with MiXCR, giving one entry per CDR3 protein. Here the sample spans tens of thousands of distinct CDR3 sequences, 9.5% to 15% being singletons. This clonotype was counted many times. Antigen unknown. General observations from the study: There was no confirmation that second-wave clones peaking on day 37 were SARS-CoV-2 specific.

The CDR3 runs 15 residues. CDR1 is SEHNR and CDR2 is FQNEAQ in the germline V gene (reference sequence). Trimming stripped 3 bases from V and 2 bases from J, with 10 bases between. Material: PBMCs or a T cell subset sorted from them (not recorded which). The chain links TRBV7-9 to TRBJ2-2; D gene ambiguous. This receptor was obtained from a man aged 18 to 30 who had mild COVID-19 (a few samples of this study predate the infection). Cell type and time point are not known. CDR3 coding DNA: TGTGCCAGCAGCTTTAGTATGATCAACACCGGGGAGCTGTTTTTT. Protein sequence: CASSFSMINTGELFF.